Sequencing of this T cell receptor (beta chain) was carried out in a study of OX40 agonist ivuxolimab in advanced cancers. Regarding the complete study: The costimulatory receptor OX40 (CD134) was targeted by ivuxolimab, a fully human IgG2 agonistic monoclonal antibody. Intravenous ivuxolimab was administered to patients every 2 weeks at six dose levels: 0.01, 0.1, 0.3, 1.5, 3 and 10 mg/kg. Of the roughly 52 patients in dose escalation, some 20 had hepatocellular carcinoma, about 15 had melanoma, 9 had renal cell carcinoma and 9 had head and neck cancer. In the dose-escalation cohort, more than 75% of patients were male, and the mean age was approximately 60 years, with a range of about 23 to 80. Patients were allowed to have had prior anti-PD-1, anti-PD-L1 or anti-CTLA-4 therapy, and approximately 37% of the dose-escalation patients had been treated with checkpoint inhibitors. Partial responses occurred in three dose-escalation patients: two with cutaneous melanoma and one with hepatocellular carcinoma. Peripheral TCRbeta sequencing was intended to test whether TCR sequence diversity was altered and clonal T-cell expansion was caused by ivuxolimab. The paper covers the monotherapy dose-escalation part of the phase I ivuxolimab trial, which included N ≈ 57 patients.

CDR1 GTSNPN and CDR2 SVGIG are derived from the germline V gene (reference sequence). V is cut by 0 bases and J by 5 bases, and the space between the germline ends is 14 bases. The CDR3 runs 14 amino acids, cysteine and phenylalanine included. Of the read, only the CDR3 DNA is kept; its 42 bases are in frame from base 1. To sequence the TCRbeta CDR3 region, genomic DNA was isolated from the sorted cells. The immunoSEQ Assay was used to sequence the TCRbeta CDR3 regions. TCRdb retrieved this table from immuneACCESS and kept in-frame rearrangements only. Not all clones are present; in checked studies, unresolved V genes account for under half, and no reason is known for the remainder. The sample includes approximately 100,000 clones, with 85% to 90% observed a single time. The top ten hold 0.79% of the sample. The trial excluded patients who had a history of autoimmune disease or who were on systemic immunosuppression. In every dose cohort, peripheral blood was drawn for TCR sequencing at baseline, cycle 4 day 1, and cycle 7 day 1. Samples were obtained from an open-label, multicenter, first-in-human phase I dose-escalation trial of ivuxolimab. Adults with locally advanced or metastatic melanoma, renal cell carcinoma, hepatocellular carcinoma or head and neck squamous cell carcinoma were enrolled in the trial. CD4+ and CD8+ T cells were sorted separately from peripheral blood before TCR sequencing.

Results and caveats for the whole study, not just this receptor: In the 0.1-3.0 mg/kg groups, partial responders had among the lowest normalized peripheral clonal expansion, particularly in CD8+ T cells. On average, CD8+ T cells showed more expanded clones than CD4+ T cells after ivuxolimab. Low levels of normalized T-cell clonal expansion were also shown by some nonresponding patients. The antigen specificity of the clonally expanded peripheral T cells was not determined. At doses from 0.1 to 3.0 mg/kg, clonal expansion was seen in both CD4+ and CD8+ blood T cells between baseline and week 6.

Notes on this clone: Its antigen is unknown. Base quality data are lacking; no much larger clone is found one base away.

In this chain, TRBV30 is recombined with TRBJ2-7; the D gene is possibly TRBD1, with 5 bases matching. Here the sequenced sample was CD4+ or CD8+ T cells sorted from blood, taken in a trial of the OX40 agonist ivuxolimab. The receptor's source is an adult with an advanced solid tumor such as melanoma, head and neck, liver or kidney cancer. At the DNA level, the sequence is TGTGCCTGGAGTGTATATTGGCAGGGCCACGAGCAGTACTTC. This yields the protein CAWSVYWQGHEQYF.